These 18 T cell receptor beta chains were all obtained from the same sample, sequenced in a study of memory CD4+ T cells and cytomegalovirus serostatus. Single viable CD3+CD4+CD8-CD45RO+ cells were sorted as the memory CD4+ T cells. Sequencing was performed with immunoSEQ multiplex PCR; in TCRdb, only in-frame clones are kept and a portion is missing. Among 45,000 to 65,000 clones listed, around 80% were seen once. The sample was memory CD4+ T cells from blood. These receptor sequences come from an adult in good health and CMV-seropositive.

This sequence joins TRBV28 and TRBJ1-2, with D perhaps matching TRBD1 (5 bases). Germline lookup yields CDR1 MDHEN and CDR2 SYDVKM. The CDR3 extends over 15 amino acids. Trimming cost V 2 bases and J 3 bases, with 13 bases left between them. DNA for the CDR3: TGTGCCAGCAGTTTAGATAGGGGAAGGGACTATGGCTACACCTTC. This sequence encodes CASSLDRGRDYGYTF.

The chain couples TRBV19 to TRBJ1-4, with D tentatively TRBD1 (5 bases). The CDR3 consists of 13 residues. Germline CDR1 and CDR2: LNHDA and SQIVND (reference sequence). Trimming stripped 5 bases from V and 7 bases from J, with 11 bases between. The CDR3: CASSGKRGEKLFF. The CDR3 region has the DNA TGTGCCAGTAGTGGTAAAAGGGGTGAAAAACTGTTTTTT.

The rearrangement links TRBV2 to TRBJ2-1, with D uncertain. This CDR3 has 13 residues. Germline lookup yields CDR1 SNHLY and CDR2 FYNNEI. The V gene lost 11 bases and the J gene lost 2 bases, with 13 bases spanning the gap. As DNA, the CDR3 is TGTGCCGGATCGCTTGGGCCCTACAATGAGCAGTTCTTC. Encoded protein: CAGSLGPYNEQFF.

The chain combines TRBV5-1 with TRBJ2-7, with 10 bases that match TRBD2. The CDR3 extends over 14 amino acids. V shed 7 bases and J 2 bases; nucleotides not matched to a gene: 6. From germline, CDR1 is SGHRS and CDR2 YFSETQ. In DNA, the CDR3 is TGCGCCAGCCGAGAGCGGGAGGGCACCTACGAGCAGTACTTC. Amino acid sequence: CASREREGTYEQYF. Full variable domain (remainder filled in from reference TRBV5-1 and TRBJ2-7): KAGVTQTPRYLIKTRGQQVTLSCSPISGHRSVSWYQQTPGQGLQFLFEYFSETQRNKGNFPGRFSGRQFSNSRSEMNVSTLELGDSALYLCASREREGTYEQYFGPGTRLTVT.

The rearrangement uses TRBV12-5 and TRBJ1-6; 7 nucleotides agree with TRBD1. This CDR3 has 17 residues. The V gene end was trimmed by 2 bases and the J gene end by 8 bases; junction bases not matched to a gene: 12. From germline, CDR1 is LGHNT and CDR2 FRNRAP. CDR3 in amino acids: CASGLSGRDSWYSPLHF. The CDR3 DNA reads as TGTGCTAGTGGTTTGTCTGGCCGGGACAGCTGGTATTCACCCCTCCACTTT.

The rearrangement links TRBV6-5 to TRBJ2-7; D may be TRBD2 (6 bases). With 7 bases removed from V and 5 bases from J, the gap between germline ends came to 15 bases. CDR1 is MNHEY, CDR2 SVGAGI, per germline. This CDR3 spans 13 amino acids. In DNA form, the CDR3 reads TGTGCCAGCACCGACGGAGGGCGGGACGAGCAGTACTTC. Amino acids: CASTDGGRDEQYF.

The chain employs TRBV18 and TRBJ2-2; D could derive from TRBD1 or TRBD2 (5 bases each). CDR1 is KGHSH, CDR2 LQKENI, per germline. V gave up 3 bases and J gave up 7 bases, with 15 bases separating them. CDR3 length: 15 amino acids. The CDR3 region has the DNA TGTGCCAGCTCACCCCCAGGGAGTGTGTTCGGGGAGCTGTTTTTT. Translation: CASSPPGSVFGELFF.

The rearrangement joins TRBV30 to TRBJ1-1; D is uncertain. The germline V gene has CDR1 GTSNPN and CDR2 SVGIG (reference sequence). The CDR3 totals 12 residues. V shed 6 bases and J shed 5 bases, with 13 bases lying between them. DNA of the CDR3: TGTGCCTGTTCTTCCACGGGTACTGAAGCTTTCTTT. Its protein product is CACSSTGTEAFF.

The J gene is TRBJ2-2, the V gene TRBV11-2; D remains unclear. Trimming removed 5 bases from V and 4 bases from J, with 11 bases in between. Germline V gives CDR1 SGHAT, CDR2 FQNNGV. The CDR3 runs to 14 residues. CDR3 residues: CASSPFIRTGELFF. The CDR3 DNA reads TGTGCCAGCAGCCCGTTTATCCGCACCGGGGAGCTGTTTTTT.

The CDR3 nucleotides read TGTGCCAGCAGTTTATCCGGGACTAGCGGGAGAATCGGGGAGCTGTTTTTT. Translation: CASSLSGTSGRIGELFF. This sequence joins TRBV27 and TRBJ2-2; 14 positions match TRBD2. Germline V gene data show CDR1 as MNHEY and CDR2 as SMNVEV (reference sequence). Trimming at V came to 0 bases and at J to 7 bases, leaving 4 bases not matched to a gene. The CDR3 sequence is 17 residues long.

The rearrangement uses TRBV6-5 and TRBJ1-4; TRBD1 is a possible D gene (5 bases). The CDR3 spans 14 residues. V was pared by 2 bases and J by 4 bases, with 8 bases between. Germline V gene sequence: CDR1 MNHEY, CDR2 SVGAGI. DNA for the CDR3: TGTGCCAGCAGTTACGACAGACTTAATGAAAAACTGTTTTTT. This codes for CASSYDRLNEKLFF.

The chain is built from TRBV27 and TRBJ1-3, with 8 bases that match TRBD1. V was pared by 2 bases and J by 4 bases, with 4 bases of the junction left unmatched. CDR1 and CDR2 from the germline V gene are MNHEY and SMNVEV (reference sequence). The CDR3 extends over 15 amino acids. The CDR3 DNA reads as TGTGCCAGCAGTTTAGCCCAGGGGGCAGGAAACACCATATATTTT. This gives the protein CASSLAQGAGNTIYF.

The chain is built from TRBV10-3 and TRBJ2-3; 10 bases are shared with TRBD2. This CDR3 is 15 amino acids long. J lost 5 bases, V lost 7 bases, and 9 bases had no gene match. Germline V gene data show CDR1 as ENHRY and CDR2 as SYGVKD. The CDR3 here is CAINTAGGHGDTQYF. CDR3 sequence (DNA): TGTGCCATCAATACAGCGGGGGGGCACGGAGATACGCAGTATTTT.

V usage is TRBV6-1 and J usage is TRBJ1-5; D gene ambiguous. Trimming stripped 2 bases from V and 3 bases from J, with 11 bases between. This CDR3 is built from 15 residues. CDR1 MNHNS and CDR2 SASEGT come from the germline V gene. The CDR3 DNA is TGTGCCAGCAGTGAACGGTACAGCGCCAATCAGCCCCAGCATTTT. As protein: CASSERYSANQPQHF.

CDR3 nucleotides: TGTGCCAGCAGAGCCGGGGACCAAAATGAAAAACTGTTTTTT. It yields the protein CASRAGDQNEKLFF. The chain employs TRBV7-2 and TRBJ1-4; TRBD1 might be the D (5 bases). CDR3 length: 14 residues. Germline CDR1 reads SGHTA; CDR2 reads FQGNSA. V was trimmed by 6 bases and J by 5 bases, leaving 13 bases between them.

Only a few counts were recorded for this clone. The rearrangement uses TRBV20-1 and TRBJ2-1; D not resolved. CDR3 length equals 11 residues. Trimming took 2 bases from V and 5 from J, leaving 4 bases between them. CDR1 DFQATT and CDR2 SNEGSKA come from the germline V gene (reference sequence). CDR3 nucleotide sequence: TGCAGTGCTAGATCCGACAATGAGCAGTTCTTC. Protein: CSARSDNEQFF.

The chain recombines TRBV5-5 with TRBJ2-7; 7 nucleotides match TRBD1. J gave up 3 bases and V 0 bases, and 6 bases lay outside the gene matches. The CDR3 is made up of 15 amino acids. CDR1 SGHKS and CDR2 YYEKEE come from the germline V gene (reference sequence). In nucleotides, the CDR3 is TGTGCCAGCAGCTTGGCGCAGGGGGAACTCTACGAGCAGTACTTC. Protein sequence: CASSLAQGELYEQYF.

CDR3 loop: CASSPSTSGVIYNEQFF. CDR3 nucleotides: TGTGCCAGTAGTCCTTCGACTAGCGGGGTTATTTACAATGAGCAGTTCTTC. This sequence joins TRBV19 and TRBJ2-1, with TRBD2 matching 11 bases. V was pared by 5 bases and J by 4 bases, with 10 bases of the junction left unmatched. Germline values: CDR1 LNHDA, CDR2 SQIVND (reference sequence). This CDR3 is 17 amino acids long.